The 18 T cell receptor beta chains presented below share a single source sample, sequenced in a study of blood T cell repertoires in COVID-19. The data were produced by immunoSEQ multiplex PCR, yet TCRdb's version contains in-frame clones alone and is incomplete. The sample holds under 250,000 clones, about 90% seen once. The sequencing sample was made of peripheral blood. Receptor source: a man aged 55 to 69 with COVID-19, enrolled during active disease.

The rearrangement joins TRBV6-5 to TRBJ2-1, with 14 bases that match TRBD2. The trim removed 4 bases at V and 7 bases at J, leaving 3 bases unmatched. Germline CDR1 is MNHEY and CDR2 is SVGAGI. This CDR3 is built from 15 residues. In DNA form, the CDR3 reads TGTGCCAGCAGTTTAAGGACTAGCGGGGGGAATGAGCAGTTCTTC. Translation gives CASSLRTSGGNEQFF.

This clone was detected once. Other DNA variants within this sample encode the same CDR3. The V call is TRBV11-2, the J call TRBJ2-7; tentative D call: TRBD1 (6 bases). The CDR3 runs 13 residues. Trimming left V 4 bases short and J 1 base short, with 8 bases between. The germline gives CDR1 SGHAT, CDR2 FQNNGV. The CDR3: CASSSGQSYEQYF. The CDR3, as DNA: TGTGCCAGCAGCTCCGGACAGTCCTACGAGCAGTACTTC.

This chain connects TRBV3-1 (or the pseudogene TRBV3-2) to TRBJ1-1, with D tentatively TRBD1 (5 bases). The CDR3 length is 14 residues. Germline-derived CDR1 and CDR2 are LGHDT and YNNKEL (reference sequence). V shed 1 base and J shed 5 bases, with 11 bases lying between them. In nucleotides, the CDR3 is TGTGCCAGCAGCCAAGTACAGGTTACAACTGAAGCTTTCTTT. Protein: CASSQVQVTTEAFF.

V usage is TRBV5-1 and J usage is TRBJ1-3, with TRBD1 identical over 7 bases. The junction had 3 bases not matched to a gene; V was cut back by 0 bases and J by 0 bases. From germline, CDR1 is SGHRS and CDR2 YFSETQ. This CDR3 contains 16 residues. CDR3 bases: TGCGCCAGCAGCTTGGCCCAGGGGGGCTCTGGAAACACCATATATTTT. Encoded protein: CASSLAQGGSGNTIYF.

The chain couples TRBV16 to TRBJ1-1; 9 bases align to TRBD1. The CDR3 consists of 14 residues. V dropped 2 bases and J dropped 8; count of bases not matched to a gene: 6. In germline, CDR1 is KGHSY, CDR2 FQNENV. This CDR3 is CASSQTGTGSEAFF. Here the CDR3 DNA reads TGTGCCAGCAGCCAAACCGGGACAGGGTCGGAAGCTTTCTTT. Full variable domain (rest looked up from reference TRBV16 and TRBJ1-1): GEEVAQTPKHLVRGEGQKAKLYCAPIKGHSYVFWYQQVLKNEFKFLISFQNENVFDETGMPKERFSAKCLPNSPCSLEIQATKLEDSAVYFCASSQTGTGSEAFFGQGTRLTVV.

This chain uses TRBV18 with TRBJ2-5; 8 bases fit TRBD1. CDR1 and CDR2 (germline): KGHSH, LQKENI. Germline trimming cut 6 bases from V and 5 bases from J; bases unmatched to any gene: 8. CDR3 size: 14 residues. CDR3 nucleotide sequence: TGTGCCAGCTCCCCAGGACAGGGCATGGAGACCCAGTACTTC. Protein product: CASSPGQGMETQYF.

The rearrangement joins TRBV4-2 to TRBJ2-7; 8 bases fit TRBD2. CDR3 length equals 15 residues. Germline CDR1 is LGHNA and CDR2 is YNFKEQ. With 2 bases clipped from V and 2 bases from J, the junction kept 5 bases outside the gene matches. The CDR3 DNA is TGTGCCAGCAGCCAAAGTAGCGGGAACCCCTACGAGCAGTACTTC. Amino acids: CASSQSSGNPYEQYF.

V is TRBV5-5 and J is TRBJ2-1; 9 nucleotides line up with TRBD2. The CDR3 runs 16 residues. J lost 5 bases, V lost 4 bases, and 10 bases had no gene match. Germline lookup yields CDR1 SGHKS and CDR2 YYEKEE (reference sequence). CDR3 sequence (DNA): TGTGCCAGCAGCCCTACCGGGACTAGCAAAAACAATGAGCAGTTCTTC. Translated, it gives CASSPTGTSKNNEQFF.

The chain carries TRBV7-2 and TRBJ1-6, with 11 positions matching TRBD1. CDR3 length equals 16 residues. CDR1 and CDR2 (germline): SGHTA, FQGNSA. With V trimmed by 5 bases and J by 7 bases, 7 bases remained unmatched. The CDR3 loop reads CASSPIGTGGNSPLHF. For the CDR3, the DNA is TGTGCCAGCAGCCCAATCGGGACAGGGGGGAATTCACCCCTCCACTTT.

The rearrangement uses TRBV4-3 and TRBJ2-3, with TRBD2 as a possible D gene (5 bases). This CDR3 has 16 amino acids. Germline V gene data show CDR1 as LGHNA and CDR2 as YSLEER. The V and J ends lost 0 bases and 0 bases respectively, with 10 bases between them. CDR3 in DNA: TGCGCCAGCAGCCAAGAGGTCCGCGGGAGCACAGATACGCAGTATTTT. It specifies CASSQEVRGSTDTQYF.

This sequence joins TRBV6-5 and TRBJ2-5, with 7 bases that match TRBD1. CDR3 length: 13 residues. Looked up from germline, CDR1 is MNHEY and CDR2 is SVGAGI. With 6 bases clipped from V and 5 bases from J, the junction kept 6 bases outside the gene matches. CDR3 coding DNA: TGTGCCAGCAGAGACAGGGTATTGGAGACCCAGTACTTC. It codes for CASRDRVLETQYF.

This sequence joins TRBV19 and TRBJ2-1; a possible D gene is TRBD2 (5 bases). With 3 bases removed from V and 5 bases from J, the gap between germline ends came to 17 bases. This CDR3 contains 16 residues. Germline lookup yields CDR1 LNHDA and CDR2 SQIVND (reference sequence). CDR3: CASSMSLEGGHNEQFF. In DNA form, the CDR3 reads TGTGCCAGTAGTATGAGTCTAGAAGGCGGGCACAATGAGCAGTTCTTC.

The rearrangement links TRBV6-5 to TRBJ2-7, with 9 bases lining up with TRBD1. Looked up from germline, CDR1 is MNHEY and CDR2 is SVGAGI. The CDR3 contains 14 residues. V was clipped by 7 bases and J by 4 bases; unmatched bases: 8. The CDR3 nucleotides are TGTGCCAGCACCTCCGGGACAGGGCCTTACGAGCAGTACTTC. Amino acids: CASTSGTGPYEQYF.

V and J are TRBV7-6 and TRBJ2-2; TRBD2 matches 7 bases. J gave up 4 bases and V 2 bases, and 7 bases lay outside the gene matches. This CDR3 has 16 amino acids. Germline V CDR1 and CDR2: SGHVS, FNYEAQ. CDR3 in DNA: TGTGCCAGCAGCTTATTGGGCGGGGGACGCACCGGGGAGCTGTTTTTT. As protein: CASSLLGGGRTGELFF.

In the case of this clone: Relative to the germline gene, one junction end is altered; a read error may explain this. The chain uses TRBV18 and TRBJ2-7, with D unclear. The CDR3 runs to 14 residues. Germline V gene lookup returns CDR1 KGHSH and CDR2 LQKENI. Here the CDR3 DNA reads TGTGCCAGCTCACCACCTCAGGTATCCTTCGAGCAGTACTTC. Protein: CASSPPQVSFEQYF.

For the CDR3, the DNA is TGCGCCAGCAGCACAGATCTAGCGGGGGGTCGATACACAGATACGCAGTATTTT. Protein: CASSTDLAGGRYTDTQYF. This rearrangement joins TRBV5-1 to TRBJ2-3, with 11 nucleotides matching TRBD2. The CDR3 extends over 18 amino acids. The V segment lost 4 bases and the J segment 2 bases; nucleotides outside the gene matches: 12. The germline gives CDR1 SGHRS, CDR2 YFSETQ.

The chain joins TRBV9 to TRBJ1-4, with 12 positions matching TRBD1. V trimming: 4 bases; J trimming: 7 bases; junction bases outside the gene matches: 5. The length of the CDR3 is 15 residues. Per germline, CDR1 SGDLS and CDR2 YYNGEE. This chain's CDR3 is CASSRDRGRVEKLFF. The CDR3 DNA reads as TGTGCCAGCAGCCGGGACAGGGGGCGGGTTGAAAAACTGTTTTTT.

This rearrangement joins TRBV5-5 to TRBJ1-5; TRBD1 agrees at 9 bases. The CDR3 extends over 14 amino acids. CDR1 SGHKS and CDR2 YYEKEE come from the germline V gene (reference sequence). V dropped 4 bases and J dropped 3; count of bases not matched to a gene: 2. CDR3 amino acids: CASSRDRVNQPQHF. The CDR3, as DNA: TGTGCCAGCAGCCGGGACAGGGTCAATCAGCCCCAGCATTTT.